The 25 T cell receptor beta chains listed next were all sequenced from one sample in a study of T-cell memory formation after mild COVID-19. A single record per CDR3 protein comes from TCRdb applying MiXCR to the 5' RACE reads. The sample holds a few hundred thousand distinct CDR3 sequences, around 25% seen once. The sample comprised PBMCs or a T cell subset sorted from them (not recorded which). These receptor sequences come from an adult woman who had mild COVID-19 (a few samples of this study predate the infection). Cell type and time point are not known.

The V call is TRBV11-2, the J call TRBJ1-1, with a possible D match to TRBD1 (5 bases). Trimming cost V 0 bases and J 10 bases, with 15 bases left between them. The CDR3 loop spans 14 amino acids. The germline gives CDR1 SGHAT, CDR2 FQNNGV. The CDR3 sequence: CASSLDRSGGAAFF. The DNA of the CDR3 is TGTGCCAGCAGCTTAGATCGATCGGGGGGTGCAGCTTTCTTT.

This clonotype has only a few counts. This chain links TRBV24-1 with TRBJ1-1, with TRBD1 as a possible D gene (5 bases). Germline values: CDR1 KGHDR, CDR2 SFDVKD. With 7 bases removed from V and 4 bases from J, the gap between germline ends came to 12 bases. The CDR3 length is 13 residues. The CDR3 region is CATRVGVGTEAFF. Written as DNA, the CDR3 is TGTGCCACCAGAGTAGGGGTCGGCACTGAAGCTTTCTTT.

A few counts support this clonotype. The chain recombines TRBV28 with TRBJ1-2; weak D call: TRBD1 (5 bases). The CDR3 totals 14 residues. The ends were cut back, 3 bases at V and 7 bases at J, with 15 bases in the middle. Germline lookup yields CDR1 MDHEN and CDR2 SYDVKM. CDR3 DNA: TGTGCCAGCAGTTTTGGGACGAAATTGGGTGGCTACACCTTC. Translated: CASSFGTKLGGYTF.

This chain links TRBV5-5 with TRBJ2-2, with D possibly matching TRBD1 (5 bases). There are 16 residues in the CDR3. The germline V and J ends were trimmed by 0 bases and 3 bases, with 12 bases remaining between them. In germline, CDR1 is SGHKS, CDR2 YYEKEE (reference sequence). CDR3 protein: CASSLAWGSDTGELFF. The CDR3 DNA reads TGTGCCAGCAGCTTGGCCTGGGGCTCAGACACCGGGGAGCTGTTTTTT.

The rearrangement uses TRBV7-3 and TRBJ2-1; 11 bases agree with TRBD2. After removal of 4 bases from V and 0 bases from J, the junction contained 11 bases not matched to a gene. The CDR3 runs to 19 residues. Germline values: CDR1 SGHTA, CDR2 FQGTGA. For the CDR3, the DNA is TGTGCCAGCAGCTCCTATACTGGGACTAGCGGCACCTCCTACAATGAGCAGTTCTTC. The encoded protein is CASSSYTGTSGTSYNEQFF.

This clonotype showed up just a few times. The rearrangement links TRBV18 to TRBJ2-5; D remains ambiguous. The CDR3 is 15 amino acids. The germline V and J ends were trimmed by 3 bases and 1 base, with 12 bases remaining between them. In germline, CDR1 is KGHSH, CDR2 LQKENI. CDR3 sequence reads: CASSPPGATQETQYF. The CDR3 bases are TGTGCCAGCTCACCCCCCGGAGCGACCCAAGAGACCCAGTACTTC.

The CDR3 protein is CASSEMWTRAYEQYF. The CDR3, as DNA: TGTGCCAGCAGTGAAATGTGGACAAGGGCCTACGAGCAGTACTTC. The chain combines TRBV2 with TRBJ2-7; a weak D match, TRBD1 (5 bases). V lost 2 bases and J 2 bases, leaving 13 bases between the germline ends. CDR3 length: 15 amino acids. Germline V gene sequence: CDR1 SNHLY, CDR2 FYNNEI.

This rearrangement joins TRBV27 to TRBJ2-3, with unresolved D. The CDR3 loop spans 14 amino acids. Trimming took 2 bases from V and 6 from J, leaving 12 bases between them. Per the germline V gene, CDR1 is MNHEY and CDR2 is SMNVEV (reference sequence). The CDR3 coding sequence is TGTGCCAGCAGTTTAAGACTTCCAGTGGATACGCAGTATTTT. Its protein is CASSLRLPVDTQYF.

This clonotype was seen ten or more times. The chain recombines TRBV12-3 or TRBV12-4 with TRBJ2-7; TRBD1 matches at 10 bases. Losses at the gene ends were 1 base for V and 4 bases for J; bases not matched to a gene: 4. This CDR3 spans 15 amino acids. CDR3 amino acids: CASSLGGTGVYEQYF. The CDR3 DNA is TGTGCCAGCAGTTTAGGCGGGACAGGGGTATACGAGCAGTACTTC.

The chain combines TRBV5-6 with TRBJ2-7; the D call may be TRBD1 or TRBD2 (5 bases each). This CDR3 has 14 amino acids. Trimming pared 2 bases from V and 2 bases from J, leaving 11 bases between. CDR1 and CDR2 from the germline V gene are SGHDT and YYEEEE. As DNA, the CDR3 is TGTGCCAGCAGCTTTTGGGACGCTACCTACGAGCAGTACTTC. This translates into CASSFWDATYEQYF.

This clonotype turned up a few times. V is TRBV29-1 and J is TRBJ2-7; D call uncertain. The germline gives CDR1 SQVTM, CDR2 ANQGSEA. The CDR3 contains 13 residues. Trimming cost V 4 bases and J 3 bases, with 13 bases left between them. The CDR3 DNA is TGCAGCGTTGTTTCCCGGGCCGACTACGAGCAGTACTTC. Translation gives CSVVSRADYEQYF.

This clonotype came up a few times. This chain links TRBV20-1 with TRBJ1-6; 8 bases line up with TRBD1. Germline V gene lookup returns CDR1 DFQATT and CDR2 SNEGSKA (reference sequence). Unmatched junction bases numbered 7, after V lost 0 bases and J lost 6 bases. The CDR3 is 16 residues long. CDR3 nucleotides: TGCAGTGCTAGAGAGGTGACAGGGGTTACTAATTCACCCCTCCACTTT. This encodes CSAREVTGVTNSPLHF.

This chain joins TRBV6-4 and TRBJ2-5; D call uncertain. CDR1 and CDR2 (germline): MRHNA, SNTAGT. The CDR3 is 10 residues long. V was clipped by 4 bases and J by 7 bases, with 4 bases between them. In nucleotides, the CDR3 is TGTGCCAGCAGTGCTGGGACCCAGTACTTC. Its translation: CASSAGTQYF.

As DNA, the CDR3 is TGCAGTTGGACTAGCGGGAGTGATACGCAGTATTTT. Translation: CSWTSGSDTQYF. This chain joins TRBV29-1 and TRBJ2-3; 13 bases are a match to TRBD2. The CDR3 extends over 12 amino acids. Looked up from germline, CDR1 is SQVTM and CDR2 is ANQGSEA.

The rearrangement links TRBV20-1 to TRBJ2-5; TRBD2 agrees at 7 bases. The germline V gene encodes CDR1 DFQATT and CDR2 SNEGSKA (reference sequence). The CDR3 is 14 amino acids. Trimming cost V 6 bases and J 5 bases; bases outside gene matches: 12. The CDR3 reads CSAGGLESGETQYF. The DNA for the CDR3 is TGCAGTGCCGGCGGACTAGAGAGCGGGGAGACCCAGTACTTC.

This clonotype was seen a handful of times. The gene calls are TRBV2 and TRBJ2-2; no clear D gene. The CDR3 spans 13 residues. Germline CDR1 reads SNHLY; CDR2 reads FYNNEI. Trimming pared 0 bases from V and 7 bases from J, leaving 6 bases between. The CDR3 spells CASSEAAVGELFF. The DNA of the CDR3 is TGTGCCAGCAGTGAAGCGGCCGTCGGGGAGCTGTTTTTT.

V is TRBV11-3 and J is TRBJ2-1; 7 positions agree with TRBD2. With V trimmed by 6 bases and J by 12 bases, 8 bases remained unmatched. Germline V gene data show CDR1 as SGHNT and CDR2 as YENEEA. The CDR3 runs 12 residues. CDR3 coding DNA: TGTGCCAGCAGTACAGAGCGGGAATCGCAGTTCTTC. Translating gives CASSTERESQFF. Drawing the rest from reference TRBV11-3 and TRBJ2-1, the complete variable domain is EAGVVQSPRYKIIEKKQPVAFWCNPISGHNTLYWYLQNLGQGPELLIRYENEEAVDDSQLPKDRFSAERLKGVDSTLKIQPAELGDSAVYLCASSTERESQFFGPGTRLTVL.

This rearrangement joins TRBV27 to TRBJ1-1, with unresolved D. Germline loops: CDR1 MNHEY, CDR2 SMNVEV (reference sequence). The V end lost 10 bases, the J end lost 10 bases, and 19 bases lay between the germline ends. CDR3 length equals 12 residues. The CDR3 is CATSGSGSRAFF. The DNA of the CDR3 is TGTGCCACCTCCGGATCCGGGAGCAGAGCTTTCTTT.

This clonotype was seen more than once but under ten times. The V and J genes are TRBV6-1 and TRBJ1-5; 11 bases are shared with TRBD1. The CDR3 runs 17 residues. The junction had 13 bases not matched to a gene; V was cut back by 10 bases and J by 2 bases. Germline assignment: CDR1 MNHNS and CDR2 SASEGT. Written as DNA, the CDR3 is TGTGCCACCAGGAGGGACAGGGGGTTCGCGGGCAATCAGCCCCAGCATTTT. Amino acid sequence: CATRRDRGFAGNQPQHF.

In this sample, this clonotype turned up a few times. This chain uses TRBV29-1 with TRBJ2-7, with 9 bases fitting TRBD2. The CDR3 consists of 15 residues. CDR1 is SQVTM, CDR2 ANQGSEA, per germline. The trim removed 4 bases at V and 2 bases at J, leaving 9 bases unmatched. The CDR3, as DNA: TGCAGCGTTGCCCTGGGGCTAGCGGGGCCCTACGAGCAGTACTTC. Translation gives CSVALGLAGPYEQYF.

V gene TRBV20-1 combines with J gene TRBJ2-5; D remains unclear. Trimming removed 3 bases from V and 7 bases from J, with 12 bases in between. The germline gives CDR1 DFQATT, CDR2 SNEGSKA (reference sequence). This CDR3 is 12 amino acids long. CDR3 DNA: TGCAGTGCTAGGGCTGCGTTTGGGACCCAGTACTTC. Its protein is CSARAAFGTQYF.

In this sample, this clonotype turned up a few times. This sequence joins TRBV4-1 and TRBJ1-4; D perhaps matches TRBD1 (5 bases). This CDR3 is 17 amino acids long. Germline V CDR1 and CDR2: MGHRA, YSYEKL. V lost 0 bases and J 0 bases, leaving 11 bases between the germline ends. CDR3 in DNA: TGCGCCAGCAGCCAAGATCTAGGGGATTCAACTAATGAAAAACTGTTTTTT. It encodes CASSQDLGDSTNEKLFF.

This clonotype was seen only a few times. This chain connects TRBV5-6 to TRBJ1-1; 9 bases map to TRBD1. CDR1 is SGHDT and CDR2 is YYEEEE in the germline V gene. This CDR3 spans 14 amino acids. J lost 3 bases, V lost 5 bases, and 5 bases had no gene match. CDR3 amino acids: CASRGQGGHTEAFF. CDR3 DNA: TGTGCCAGCAGGGGACAGGGAGGTCACACTGAAGCTTTCTTT.

This clonotype was observed a single time. The chain combines TRBV5-1 with TRBJ2-1; 9 nucleotides line up with TRBD1. V was pared by 2 bases and J by 7 bases, with 13 bases of the junction left unmatched. The CDR3 contains 17 residues. CDR1 is SGHRS and CDR2 is YFSETQ in the germline V gene. The CDR3 DNA follows: TGCGCCAGCAGCTTTCACTACATCGGGACAGGGCCGAATGAGCAGTTCTTC. As protein: CASSFHYIGTGPNEQFF.

This clonotype turned up a few times. The chain employs TRBV4-1 and TRBJ1-1; 9 nucleotides agree with TRBD1. Germline CDR1 reads MGHRA; CDR2 reads YSYEKL. This CDR3 contains 17 residues. The trim removed 2 bases at V and 1 base at J, leaving 8 bases unmatched. The CDR3 reads CASSQWDRVMRNTEAFF. CDR3 nucleotide sequence: TGCGCCAGCAGCCAATGGGACAGGGTTATGAGGAACACTGAAGCTTTCTTT.